Described below is a single TCR beta chain sequence and its context. The antigen remains undetermined. Per the germline V gene, CDR1 is SGHTA and CDR2 is FQGTGA. The CDR3 consists of 15 residues. After removal of 4 bases from V and 4 bases from J, the junction contained 8 bases not matched to a gene. Sample treatment: roughly ten-day PBMC culture with coronavirus spike peptide pools or control peptides (ViraFEST assay). Before the COVID-19 pandemic (2011-2018), CD4+ T cells were obtained from the unexposed donor. These data are taken from a study of vaccination and CD4 T cells after COVID-19. Study summary: Each control was exposed to a CEFX pool, an HIV-1 Nef pool, or no peptide at all.

Whole-study findings and limits: Among those convalescent, a median roughly 90% of reactive clones emerged solely post-vaccination.

The study sequenced cultured CD4+ T cell DNA using the Oncomine TCR Beta short-read assay. Cultured CD4+ T cells yielded the extracted genomic DNA. Each CDR3 protein is one row after TCRdb ran MiXCR on the PCR reads. The data contain about 10,000 distinct CDR3 sequences, 30% to 35% of them singletons. The chain joins TRBV7-3 to TRBJ2-3; TRBD1 agrees at 7 bases. Specimen: CD4+ T cells from blood, cultured in vitro. The clonotype was recovered from a human donor in good health. The DNA of the CDR3 is TGTGCCAGCAGCTCAACAGGGGTAGTCGCAGATACGCAGTATTTT. Its translation: CASSSTGVVADTQYF.